Listed here is a single T cell receptor (beta chain). Its specificity is not known. The record originates from a study of cytomegalovirus exposure and HLA in healthy donors. Looking at the study overall: Within the Caucasian-associated ancestry cluster were roughly 81% of the roughly 360 genotyped donors.

Study results and caveats: Likely technical artifact: a cluster of highly shared sequence variants.

The CDR3 contains 16 residues. Germline loops: CDR1 SGHAT, CDR2 FQNNGV. V dropped 2 bases and J dropped 6; count of bases not matched to a gene: 9. 60 Vbeta and 13 Jbeta primers were used in PCR. Data came from immunoSEQ multiplex PCR; TCRdb stores just in-frame clones and leaves some out. The sample carries roughly 150,000 clones, 82% recorded once. Sequenced sample: PBMCs. The clonotype comes from a male donor in good health and CMV-seronegative. J is TRBJ2-7 and V is TRBV11-2; 11 bases fit TRBD1. CDR3 sequence reads: CASSLMITGTGGEQYF. Written as DNA, the CDR3 is TGTGCCAGCAGCTTAATGATTACCGGGACAGGGGGCGAGCAGTACTTC. Complete variable domain (other parts from reference TRBV11-2 and TRBJ2-7): EAGVAQSPRYKIIEKRQSVAFWCNPISGHATLYWYQQILGQGPKLLIQFQNNGVVDDSQLPKDRFSAERLKGVDSTLKIQPAKLEDSAVYLCASSLMITGTGGEQYFGPGTRLTVT.